This record looks at one T cell receptor (beta chain) sequence and its context. Sequencing used immunoSEQ multiplex PCR; TCRdb keeps in-frame clones, though not all of them. The sample contains under 250,000 clones, around 80% of which appear only once. The CDR3 length is 15 residues. Germline assignment: CDR1 MDHEN and CDR2 SYDVKM. The V segment lost 5 bases and the J segment 7 bases; nucleotides outside the gene matches: 10. The record originates from a study of blood T cell repertoires in COVID-19. The gene calls are TRBV28 and TRBJ2-3, with 9 bases fitting TRBD2. This clonotype was sampled from a woman in her sixties or seventies with acute or convalescent COVID-19. The source material was peripheral blood. The CDR3 here is CASSLPRTSVYTQYF. CDR3 coding DNA: TGTGCCAGCAGTCTACCCCGGACTAGCGTGTATACGCAGTATTTT.